This section outlines one T cell receptor beta chain sequence together with its context. These data originate in a study of T cells in Graves' hyperthyroidism and ophthalmopathy. Across the study: Peripheral blood draws took place at initial diagnosis, ahead of any treatment.

The V end was cut by 4 bases, the J end by 5 bases, with 18 bases between. Germline-derived CDR1 and CDR2 are SQVTM and ANQGSEA. This CDR3 contains 15 residues. The investigators amplified TCR beta CDR3 regions from RNA transcripts. In the first-round RT-PCR of the TCR CDR3, the HTBI primer set was used. TCRdb independently ran MiXCR on the multiplex PCR reads; one entry per CDR3 protein. The sample has over 500,000 distinct CDR3 sequences, around 16% seen once. The source is a woman between 25 and 40 years old with Graves' ophthalmopathy. The rearrangement joins TRBV29-1 to TRBJ2-1; D might be TRBD2 (6 bases). Sample: blood. The CDR3 DNA reads as TGCAGCGTTGGCACTGACCCGTCGGGGGACAATGAGCAGTTCTTC. It encodes CSVGTDPSGDNEQFF.